These T cell receptor beta chains were read from a single sample in a study of post-analysis software for immune sequencing data. TCRdb analysed the PCR reads with MiXCR anew, one entry per CDR3 protein. The repertoire has roughly 650,000 distinct CDR3 sequences, roughly three fifths of them found once; the top ten carry about 11%. The sample taken for sequencing was blood. These TCRs come from a girl aged 2-10 years with multiple sclerosis. Each CDR3 is given with its conserved first and last residue. The D gene is left open where the match is weak. Clone sizes are given selectively: once, few, many, or a class where the clone is expanded.

d_call: NA
v_call: TRBV10-3
j_call: TRBJ1-5
clone_size: NA
cdr3_aa: CAISEGAGNQPQHF
cdr3_nt: TGTGCCATCAGTGAGGGGGCAGGCAATCAGCCCCAGCATTTT

d_call: NA
v_call: TRBV7-2
j_call: TRBJ2-1
clone_size: NA
cdr3_aa: CASSLIAPSRSYNEQFF
cdr3_nt: TGTGCCAGCAGCTTAATTGCGCCTTCACGTTCCTACAATGAGCAGTTCTTC

d_call: TRBD1
v_call: TRBV5-1
j_call: TRBJ2-1
clone_size: NA
cdr3_aa: CASSLQTGTYNEQFF
cdr3_nt: TGCGCCAGCAGCCTACAGACAGGGACCTACAATGAGCAGTTCTTC

d_call: NA
v_call: TRBV29-1
j_call: TRBJ1-2
clone_size: many
cdr3_aa: CSVEDRVLPDGYTF
cdr3_nt: TGCAGCGTTGAAGATCGGGTCCTGCCCGATGGCTACACCTTC

d_call: TRBD2
v_call: TRBV12-3/TRBV12-4
j_call: TRBJ2-7
clone_size: NA
cdr3_aa: CAGSLLVRAGGPGEQYF
cdr3_nt: TGTGCCGGCAGTTTATTGGTCCGAGCGGGAGGGCCGGGCGAGCAGTACTTC

d_call: NA
v_call: TRBV4-2
j_call: TRBJ2-2
clone_size: NA
cdr3_aa: CASSQVQGTLNTGELFF
cdr3_nt: TGTGCCAGCAGTCAAGTCCAGGGGACACTGAACACCGGGGAGCTGTTTTTT

d_call: NA
v_call: TRBV5-1
j_call: TRBJ2-1
clone_size: NA
cdr3_aa: CASSLVDSYNEQFF
cdr3_nt: TGCGCCAGCAGCTTGGTTGACTCCTACAATGAGCAGTTCTTC

d_call: TRBD2
v_call: TRBV14
j_call: TRBJ2-5
clone_size: NA
cdr3_aa: CASSQNGTSGKKQETQYF
cdr3_nt: TGTGCCAGCAGCCAGAATGGGACTAGCGGAAAGAAGCAAGAGACCCAGTACTTC

d_call: NA
v_call: TRBV4-2
j_call: TRBJ2-1
clone_size: NA
cdr3_aa: CASSQAGVRSYNEQFF
cdr3_nt: TGTGCCAGCAGCCAAGCCGGAGTACGCTCCTACAATGAGCAGTTCTTC

d_call: NA
v_call: TRBV25-1
j_call: TRBJ2-7
clone_size: NA
cdr3_aa: CASTGTGTPYEQYF
cdr3_nt: TGTGCCAGCACCGGAACAGGGACCCCTTACGAGCAGTACTTC

d_call: NA
v_call: TRBV12-3/TRBV12-4
j_call: TRBJ2-7
clone_size: NA
cdr3_aa: CASSLNGQGTYEQYF
cdr3_nt: TGTGCCAGCAGTTTAAATGGCCAGGGGACTTACGAGCAGTACTTC

d_call: TRBD2
v_call: TRBV9
j_call: TRBJ2-7
clone_size: NA
cdr3_aa: CASSAGGGTSGYEQYF
cdr3_nt: TGTGCCAGCAGCGCGGGAGGGGGGACTAGCGGCTACGAGCAGTACTTC

d_call: NA
v_call: TRBV6-5
j_call: TRBJ1-2
clone_size: NA
cdr3_aa: CASSPTGVWGYTF
cdr3_nt: TGTGCCAGCAGTCCTACAGGAGTCTGGGGCTACACCTTC

d_call: TRBD2
v_call: TRBV6-1
j_call: TRBJ2-3
clone_size: NA
cdr3_aa: CASSDASGRSVTDTQYF
cdr3_nt: TGTGCCAGCAGTGACGCCAGCGGGAGGAGCGTCACAGATACGCAGTATTTT

d_call: NA
v_call: TRBV27
j_call: TRBJ1-2
clone_size: NA
cdr3_aa: CASSLGRPYGYTF
cdr3_nt: TGTGCCAGCAGTTTGGGCAGGCCCTATGGCTACACCTTC

d_call: NA
v_call: TRBV7-9
j_call: TRBJ2-5
clone_size: NA
cdr3_aa: CASSLDGPNEQYF
cdr3_nt: TGTGCCAGCAGCTTAGACGGGCCGAATGAGCAGTACTTC

d_call: TRBD1
v_call: TRBV3-1
j_call: TRBJ2-5
clone_size: NA
cdr3_aa: CASSRWTGGTEETQYF
cdr3_nt: TGTGCCAGCAGCCGGTGGACAGGGGGCACCGAGGAGACCCAGTACTTC

d_call: NA
v_call: TRBV27
j_call: TRBJ1-1
clone_size: NA
cdr3_aa: CASSFLASTEAFF
cdr3_nt: TGTGCCAGCAGTTTCCTGGCGAGCACTGAAGCTTTCTTT

d_call: TRBD2
v_call: TRBV5-1
j_call: TRBJ2-3
clone_size: NA
cdr3_aa: CASSLGTSGRSEDTQYF
cdr3_nt: TGCGCCAGCAGCTTGGGGACTAGCGGGAGGTCTGAAGATACGCAGTATTTT

d_call: NA
v_call: TRBV20-1
j_call: TRBJ2-7
clone_size: NA
cdr3_aa: CSGAHSYEQYF
cdr3_nt: TGCAGTGGAGCGCACTCCTACGAGCAGTACTTC

d_call: TRBD1
v_call: TRBV10-3
j_call: TRBJ2-2
clone_size: NA
cdr3_aa: CAVSGPGQHPNTGELFF
cdr3_nt: TGTGCCGTCAGTGGCCCGGGACAGCATCCGAACACCGGGGAGCTGTTTTTT

d_call: TRBD1
v_call: TRBV7-2
j_call: TRBJ1-2
clone_size: NA
cdr3_aa: CASSFLAAPGQLNYGYTF
cdr3_nt: TGTGCCAGCAGCTTTCTGGCGGCCCCGGGACAGCTTAACTATGGCTACACCTTC

d_call: NA
v_call: TRBV20-1
j_call: TRBJ2-5
clone_size: few
cdr3_aa: CSARDPRAQETQYF
cdr3_nt: TGCAGTGCTAGAGATCCCCGGGCACAAGAGACCCAGTACTTC

d_call: TRBD1
v_call: TRBV29-1
j_call: TRBJ2-7
clone_size: NA
cdr3_aa: CSVGQDEQYF
cdr3_nt: TGCAGCGTGGGACAGGACGAGCAGTACTTC

d_call: TRBD1
v_call: TRBV6-5
j_call: TRBJ1-2
clone_size: once
cdr3_aa: CASSSGQGLANYGYTF
cdr3_nt: TGTGCCAGCAGTTCCGGACAGGGATTAGCTAACTATGGCTACACCTTC

d_call: NA
v_call: TRBV12-3/TRBV12-4
j_call: TRBJ1-2
clone_size: NA
cdr3_aa: CASSASRDNYGYTF
cdr3_nt: TGTGCCAGCAGTGCGTCCCGGGACAACTATGGCTACACCTTC

d_call: NA
v_call: TRBV15
j_call: TRBJ2-6
clone_size: NA
cdr3_aa: CATSSRRESGANVLTF
cdr3_nt: TGTGCCACCAGCAGTCGCAGGGAATCAGGGGCCAACGTCCTGACTTTC

d_call: NA
v_call: TRBV6-5
j_call: TRBJ1-1
clone_size: NA
cdr3_aa: CASSSVGQYTEAFF
cdr3_nt: TGTGCCAGCAGTTCGGTAGGGCAATACACTGAAGCTTTCTTT

d_call: NA
v_call: TRBV28
j_call: TRBJ2-5
clone_size: NA
cdr3_aa: CASSLKGQETQYF
cdr3_nt: TGTGCCAGCAGTTTGAAGGGTCAAGAGACCCAGTACTTC

d_call: TRBD1
v_call: TRBV20-1
j_call: TRBJ2-4
clone_size: NA
cdr3_aa: CSARPPGQGLAKNIQYF
cdr3_nt: TGCAGTGCTAGACCGCCCGGACAGGGGCTGGCCAAAAACATTCAGTACTTC

d_call: NA
v_call: TRBV6-5
j_call: TRBJ1-3
clone_size: NA
cdr3_aa: CASSYSPGSGNTIYF
cdr3_nt: TGTGCCAGCAGTTACTCGCCAGGCTCTGGAAACACCATATATTTT

d_call: TRBD2
v_call: TRBV12-3/TRBV12-4
j_call: TRBJ2-1
clone_size: few
cdr3_aa: CASSFTSGYNEQFF
cdr3_nt: TGTGCCAGCAGTTTTACTAGCGGCTACAATGAGCAGTTCTTC

d_call: NA
v_call: TRBV4-3
j_call: TRBJ2-5
clone_size: NA
cdr3_aa: CASSQDVVQETQYF
cdr3_nt: TGCGCCAGCAGCCAAGACGTGGTCCAAGAGACCCAGTACTTC

d_call: NA
v_call: TRBV6-5
j_call: TRBJ2-1
clone_size: NA
cdr3_aa: CASSYAGNEQFF
cdr3_nt: TGTGCCAGCAGTTACGCGGGGAATGAGCAGTTCTTC

d_call: TRBD1
v_call: TRBV10-3
j_call: TRBJ2-1
clone_size: NA
cdr3_aa: CAICKVAGDSDEQFF
cdr3_nt: TGTGCCATCTGCAAGGTGGCAGGGGACAGCGATGAGCAGTTCTTC

d_call: NA
v_call: TRBV2
j_call: TRBJ1-5
clone_size: NA
cdr3_aa: CASSGTIEQPQHF
cdr3_nt: TGTGCCAGCAGTGGAACCATAGAGCAGCCCCAGCATTTT

d_call: TRBD2
v_call: TRBV3-1
j_call: TRBJ2-1
clone_size: NA
cdr3_aa: CASSQALRAGDYNEQFF
cdr3_nt: TGTGCCAGCAGCCAAGCCCTCCGCGCGGGAGACTACAATGAGCAGTTCTTC

d_call: TRBD2
v_call: TRBV20-1
j_call: TRBJ2-5
clone_size: once
cdr3_aa: CSASLAGGLGETQYF
cdr3_nt: TGCAGTGCTTCACTAGCGGGGGGGCTGGGAGAGACCCAGTACTTC

d_call: NA
v_call: TRBV24-1
j_call: TRBJ2-7
clone_size: once
cdr3_aa: CATSGPDSYEQYF
cdr3_nt: TGTGCCACCAGTGGCCCGGACAGCTACGAGCAGTACTTC

d_call: NA
v_call: TRBV7-2
j_call: TRBJ1-1
clone_size: once
cdr3_aa: CASSYQQATEAFF
cdr3_nt: TGTGCCAGCAGCTATCAACAGGCAACTGAAGCTTTCTTT